This is a list of T cell receptor beta chains from one sample in a study of T-cell reconstitution after alpha-beta-depleted transplantation in children. TCRdb redid the calling of the PCR reads with MiXCR, one entry per CDR3 protein. The sample gives 500,000 or so distinct CDR3 sequences, 32% of which show up once; around 2.3% is in the top ten. Source: PBMCs from the stem cell graft donor, taken from the stem cell graft. These receptors originate from a human donor who donated a stem cell graft to a child with aplastic anemia. The CDR3 runs from the conserved cysteine through the conserved F or W. A D gene is named only where the DNA matches it firmly. For some rows the clone size is stated as once, few or many, or as a class when expanded; others skip it.

d_gene	v_gene	abundance	j_gene	CDR3nt	CDR3aa
-	TRBV29-1	-	TRBJ2-1	TGCAGCGTTCTATTAACTGAGCAGTTCTTC	CSVLLTEQFF
TRBD2	TRBV29-1	few	TRBJ2-1	TGCAGCGGGCGGGCGGGGACTAGCGCGTACAATGAGCAGTTCTTC	CSGRAGTSAYNEQFF
-	TRBV29-1	-	TRBJ1-1	TGCAGCGTTGTGGGAGGGAACACTGAAGCTTTCTTT	CSVVGGNTEAFF
TRBD2	TRBV30	few	TRBJ2-7	TGTGCCTGGGCCGCGGGGCTAGCGGGTTTCTACGAGCAGTACTTC	CAWAAGLAGFYEQYF
-	TRBV7-9	few	TRBJ1-4	TGTGCCAGCAGCTTACAGGGGCAAGGAACTAATGAAAAACTGTTTTTT	CASSLQGQGTNEKLFF
-	TRBV27	-	TRBJ2-3	TGTGCCAGCACCCTCCCGGGAACAGATACGCAGTATTTT	CASTLPGTDTQYF
-	TRBV5-6	-	TRBJ2-1	TGTGCCAGCAGCCTGAGGGACACCCACAATGAGCAGTTCTTC	CASSLRDTHNEQFF
-	TRBV5-1	-	TRBJ2-2	TGCGCCAGCAGCTTTAACCCCGGGAACACCGGGGAGCTGTTTTTT	CASSFNPGNTGELFF
-	TRBV7-8	few	TRBJ1-1	TGTGCCAGCAGCCCGTTTTTAGGGGAGGGCACTGAAGCTTTCTTT	CASSPFLGEGTEAFF
-	TRBV11-2	-	TRBJ2-3	TGTGCCAGCAGCTTAGTCGGTCGGAGGACCCTCACAGATACGCAGTATTTT	CASSLVGRRTLTDTQYF
TRBD1	TRBV7-2	few	TRBJ2-5	TGTGCCAGCAGATACAGGGGGGAGACCCAGTACTTC	CASRYRGETQYF
-	TRBV12-3/TRBV12-4	few	TRBJ2-3	TGTGCCAGCAAGATGAAGCGGGTCCCAGATACGCAGTATTTT	CASKMKRVPDTQYF
-	TRBV28	-	TRBJ2-7	TGTGCCAGCAGTTCAATGGCGGATAGCTACGAGCAGTACTTC	CASSSMADSYEQYF